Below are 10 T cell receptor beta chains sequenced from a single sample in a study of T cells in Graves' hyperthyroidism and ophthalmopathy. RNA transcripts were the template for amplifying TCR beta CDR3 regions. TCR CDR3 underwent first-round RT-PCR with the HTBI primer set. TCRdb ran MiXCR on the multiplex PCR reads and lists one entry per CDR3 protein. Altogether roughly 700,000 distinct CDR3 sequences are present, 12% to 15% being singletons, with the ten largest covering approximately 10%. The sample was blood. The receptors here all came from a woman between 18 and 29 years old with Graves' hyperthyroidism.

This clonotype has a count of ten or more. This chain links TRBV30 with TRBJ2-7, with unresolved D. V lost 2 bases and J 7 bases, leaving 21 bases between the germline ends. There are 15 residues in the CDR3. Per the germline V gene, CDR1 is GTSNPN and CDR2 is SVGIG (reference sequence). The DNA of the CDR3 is TGTGCCTGGAGTCCACGAAAATGGGGTCGAGAGGAGCAGTACTTC. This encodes CAWSPRKWGREEQYF.

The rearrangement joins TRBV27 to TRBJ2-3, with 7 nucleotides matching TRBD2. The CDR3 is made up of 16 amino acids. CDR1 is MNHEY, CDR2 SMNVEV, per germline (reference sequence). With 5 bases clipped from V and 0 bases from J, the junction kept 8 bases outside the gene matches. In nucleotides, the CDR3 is TGTGCCAGCAGTAATAGACTAGCTGTTAGCACAGATACGCAGTATTTT. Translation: CASSNRLAVSTDTQYF.

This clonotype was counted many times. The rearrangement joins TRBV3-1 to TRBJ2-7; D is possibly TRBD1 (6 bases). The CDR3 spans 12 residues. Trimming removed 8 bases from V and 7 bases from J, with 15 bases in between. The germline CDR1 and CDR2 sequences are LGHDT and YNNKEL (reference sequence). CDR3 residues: CASEQGSGEQYF. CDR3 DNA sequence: TGTGCCAGCGAACAGGGTTCGGGTGAGCAGTACTTC.

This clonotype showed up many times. The CDR3 sequence: CASSENLGYTF. Written as DNA, the CDR3 is TGTGCCAGCAGTGAGAATTTGGGCTACACCTTC. This chain joins TRBV2 and TRBJ1-2; D remains ambiguous. The germline CDR1 and CDR2 sequences are SNHLY and FYNNEI. V lost 3 bases, J lost 8 bases, and 7 bases lay in between. This CDR3 is built from 11 residues.

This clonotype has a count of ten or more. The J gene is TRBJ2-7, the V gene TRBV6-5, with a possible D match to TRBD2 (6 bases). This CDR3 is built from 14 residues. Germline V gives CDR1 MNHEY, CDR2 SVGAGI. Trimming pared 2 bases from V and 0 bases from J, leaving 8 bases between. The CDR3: CASSYRGSSYEQYF. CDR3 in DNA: TGTGCCAGCAGTTACCGGGGGAGCTCCTACGAGCAGTACTTC.

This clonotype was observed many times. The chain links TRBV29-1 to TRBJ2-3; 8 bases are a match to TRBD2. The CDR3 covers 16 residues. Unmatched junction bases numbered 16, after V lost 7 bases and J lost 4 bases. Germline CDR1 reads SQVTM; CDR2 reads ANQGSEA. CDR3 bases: TGCAGCGCCGAAATCATTGCGGGGGGACGCGCAGATACGCAGTATTTT. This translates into CSAEIIAGGRADTQYF.

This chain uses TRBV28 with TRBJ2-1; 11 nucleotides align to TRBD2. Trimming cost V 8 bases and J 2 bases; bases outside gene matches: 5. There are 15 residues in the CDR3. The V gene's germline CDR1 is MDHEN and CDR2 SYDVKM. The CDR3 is CASPTSGGPYNEQFF. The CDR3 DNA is TGTGCCAGCCCAACTAGCGGGGGACCCTACAATGAGCAGTTCTTC.

The CDR3 nucleotides are TGTGCCTGGAGTTATAGGGTTGAGACCCAGTACTTC. Residues: CAWSYRVETQYF. The chain has TRBV30 and TRBJ2-5; no firm D call. Germline V gene data show CDR1 as GTSNPN and CDR2 as SVGIG (reference sequence). The CDR3 consists of 12 residues. The V gene lost 2 bases and the J gene lost 5 bases, with 9 bases spanning the gap.

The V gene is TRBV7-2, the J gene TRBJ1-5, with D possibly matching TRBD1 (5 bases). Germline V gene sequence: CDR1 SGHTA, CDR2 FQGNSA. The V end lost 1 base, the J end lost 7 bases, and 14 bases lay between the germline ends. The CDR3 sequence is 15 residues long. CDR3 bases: TGTACCAGCAGCTTAGGAAGGGGAAAGGAGCAGCCCCAGCATTTT. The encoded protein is CTSSLGRGKEQPQHF.

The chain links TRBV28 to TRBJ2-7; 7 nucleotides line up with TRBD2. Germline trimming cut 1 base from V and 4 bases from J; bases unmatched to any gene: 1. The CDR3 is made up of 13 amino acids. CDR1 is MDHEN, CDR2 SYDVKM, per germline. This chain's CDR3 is CASSLLLAYEQYF. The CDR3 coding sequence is TGTGCCAGCAGTTTATTACTAGCGTACGAGCAGTACTTC.